This T cell receptor (beta chain) was sequenced for a study of T cells in localized non-small cell lung cancer. Study-wide results and limits: Because researchers sequenced only one region of the tumor, heterogeneity is still possible.

CDR1 MDHEN and CDR2 SYDVKM come from the germline V gene. CDR3 length: 16 amino acids. V dropped 6 bases and J dropped 0 bases, with 17 bases sitting between them. Sequencing was performed with immunoSEQ multiplex PCR; in TCRdb, only in-frame clones are kept and a portion is missing. The repertoire holds around 29,000 clones, with about 90% as singletons. This clone was counted a single time. Its antigen is unknown. This specimen was peripheral blood, taken before any cancer treatment. The chain links TRBV28 to TRBJ1-2, with unresolved D. The receptor's source is a woman aged 35-75 years with stage I lung adenocarcinoma. The CDR3 loop reads CASRTVSVGANYGYTF. As DNA, the CDR3 is TGTGCCAGCAGGACCGTAAGTGTAGGAGCTAACTATGGCTACACCTTC.